Listed here is a single TCR beta chain. Antigen: not known. The data belong to a study of monozygotic twins with cystic fibrosis. General study findings and limits: In this small cohort, shared CDR3 numbers showed no association with age, concordance or disease severity. Unrelated CF individuals shared fewer identical clonotypes than monozygotic CF twins.

V was trimmed by 2 bases and J by 1 base, leaving 14 bases between them. CDR1 SNHLY and CDR2 FYNNEI come from the germline V gene. The CDR3 spans 16 residues. Measured with immunoSEQ multiplex PCR; TCRdb has only the in-frame clones, and not every one. Altogether approximately 32,000 clones are present, around 96% being singletons, with the ten largest covering roughly 0.15%. The receptor comes from a girl aged 2-10 years with cystic fibrosis. The sample taken for sequencing was blood. J is TRBJ1-2 and V is TRBV2; perhaps TRBD1 as D (6 bases). CDR3 loop: CASSEHRGQYNYGYTF. For the CDR3, the DNA is TGTGCCAGCAGTGAACACAGAGGACAGTATAACTATGGCTACACCTTC.